A single sample is the source of the 11 T cell receptor beta chains below, sequenced in a study of T cell clonality in common variable immunodeficiency. General study findings and limits: Reportedly, TCR beta sequences from common variable immunodeficiency showed fewer deletions and N-nucleotide insertions.

Only in-frame clones appear in the TCRdb table, and some are missing; sequencing was by immunoSEQ multiplex PCR. In total the sample includes some 19,000 clones, none of them seen once. No cognate antigen is known for these TCRs. Sequenced input: peripheral blood mononuclear cells. These receptors all stem from a human donor with common variable immunodeficiency.

This clone came up a few times. The read gets to within 3 residues of the CDR3 end, and the germline J gene fills in the rest. This sequence joins TRBV7-9 and TRBJ2-1; 9 bases are a match to TRBD2. Germline CDR1 reads SEHNR; CDR2 reads FQNEAQ (reference sequence). The CDR3 is 15 amino acids. The J segment lost 9 bases and the V segment lost 1 base, leaving 7 bases of the junction unmatched. The CDR3 loop is CASSLEGGRAFEQFF. The covered CDR3 bases are TGTGCCAGCAGCTTAGAGGGCGGGAGGGCCTTTGAG.

This clone was picked up many times. Sequencing ends 3 residues short of the CDR3 end; the germline J gene provides the rest. The V call is TRBV30, the J call TRBJ1-2; D unclear. Trimming cost V 4 bases and J 4 bases, with 10 bases left between them. Per germline, CDR1 GTSNPN and CDR2 SVGIG (reference sequence). This CDR3 has 12 amino acids. The CDR3 here is CAWTHSSYGYTF. The sequenced part of the CDR3 DNA is TGTGCCTGGACCCACAGTTCCTATGGC.

This clone showed up just a few times. The DNA ends 3 residues before the CDR3 does, and the rest of the CDR3 is filled in from the germline J gene. The chain is built from TRBV7-2 and TRBJ1-4, with D unresolved. This CDR3 is built from 14 residues. In germline, CDR1 is SGHTA, CDR2 FQGNSA. V gave up 3 bases and J gave up 4 bases, with 9 bases separating them. CDR3 DNA, as far as it was read: TGTGCCAGCAGCTTCCGGGTATATAATGAAAAA. Translation gives CASSFRVYNEK. The entire CDR3 protein is CASSFRVYNEKLFF.

This clone has only a few counts. The read ends 3 residues before the CDR3 terminus; that terminus is restored from the germline J gene. This chain joins TRBV18 and TRBJ2-5; no definite D call. With 3 bases removed from V and 0 bases from J, the gap between germline ends came to 5 bases. Looked up from germline, CDR1 is KGHSH and CDR2 is LQKENI. This CDR3 comprises 13 residues. Incomplete CDR3 DNA: TGTGCCAGCTCACCTGTTAACCAAGAGACC. The encoded protein is CASSPVNQET. The CDR3 reads in full as CASSPVNQETQYF.

As for this clone: The read finishes 3 residues shy of the CDR3 end, and the germline J gene is used to complete it. This chain joins TRBV7-3 and TRBJ2-3; D remains unclear. Trimming left V 1 base short and J 7 bases short, with 9 bases between. Germline CDR1 SGHTA, CDR2 FQGTGA. The CDR3 is 13 amino acids. Incomplete CDR3 DNA: TGTGCCAGCAGCTTAATCTTTCCCCATACG. Encoded protein: CASSLIFPHT. The entire CDR3 is CASSLIFPHTQYF.

Details on this clone: The CDR3 end is not reached by the read, which stops 3 residues before it; the germline J gene fills it in. The chain carries TRBV19 and TRBJ2-2, with 8 bases fitting TRBD2. Trimming cost V 7 bases and J 0 bases; bases outside gene matches: 13. Germline lookup yields CDR1 LNHDA and CDR2 SQIVND (reference sequence). The length of the CDR3 is 18 residues. The sequenced part of the CDR3 DNA is TGTGCCAGTAAGAACGACATAGCGGGGATGACGAACACCGGGGAG. This sequence encodes CASKNDIAGMTNTGE. The CDR3 reads in full as CASKNDIAGMTNTGELFF.

For this clone: The CDR3 end lies 3 residues beyond the end of the read and is filled in from the germline J gene. The chain employs TRBV7-6 and TRBJ2-2; D may be TRBD1 (6 bases). V dropped 3 bases and J dropped 4 bases, with 12 bases sitting between them. Germline values: CDR1 SGHVS, CDR2 FNYEAQ. The CDR3 covers 15 residues. CDR3 DNA, as far as it was read: TGTGCCAGCAGCTTGACAGGAGAGGGCACCGGGGAG. Amino acid sequence: CASSLTGEGTGE. The full CDR3 protein is CASSLTGEGTGELFF. Combining the CDR3 with reference TRBV7-6 and TRBJ2-2 gives the whole variable domain GAGVSQSPRYKVTKRGQDVALRCDPISGHVSLYWYRQALGQGPEFLTYFNYEAQQDKSGLPNDRFSAERPEGSISTLTIQRTEQRDSAMYRCASSLTGEGTGELFFGEGSRLTVL.

About this clone itself: The observed sequence ends 3 residues before the CDR3 terminus, with the missing tail filled in from the germline J gene. The J gene is TRBJ2-5, the V gene TRBV5-4, with 7 bases that match TRBD2. The V gene end was trimmed by 0 bases and the J gene end by 1 base; junction bases not matched to a gene: 3. There are 15 residues in the CDR3. Per the germline V gene, CDR1 is SGHNT and CDR2 is YYREEE (reference sequence). The sequenced part of the CDR3 DNA is TGTGCCAGCAGCTTGGGCGGGGGTTTCCAAGAGACC. It is translated as CASSLGGGFQET. The full CDR3 sequence reads CASSLGGGFQETQYF.

Points on this clone: Coverage ceases 3 residues before the CDR3 finishes, and the germline J gene fills in the end. J is TRBJ1-1 and V is TRBV19, with TRBD1 matching over 8 bases. From germline, CDR1 is LNHDA and CDR2 SQIVND (reference sequence). V lost 5 bases and J lost 0; bases outside the gene matches: 8. The CDR3 has 16 residues. CDR3 amino acids: CASSPWTGILNTEAFF. Partial CDR3 DNA: TGTGCCAGTAGTCCTTGGACAGGGATTTTGAACACTGAA.

Turning to this clone: The missing CDR3 end, 3 residues past where the read stops, is filled in from the germline J gene. This sequence joins TRBV7-2 and TRBJ2-7; D is unresolved. The V end lost 3 bases, the J end lost 3 bases, and 9 bases lay between the germline ends. The CDR3 covers 13 residues. CDR1 and CDR2 (germline): SGHTA, FQGNSA. The covered CDR3 bases are TGTGCCAGCAGCTTTACCCCCGGCTACGAG. Amino acids: CASSFTPGYE. The whole CDR3 sequence reads CASSFTPGYEQYF. Combining the CDR3 with reference TRBV7-2 and TRBJ2-7 gives the whole variable domain GAGVSQSPSNKVTEKGKDVELRCDPISGHTALYWYRQSLGQGLEFLIYFQGNSAPDKSGLPSDRFSAERTGGSVSTLTIQRTQQEDSAVYLCASSFTPGYEQYFGPGTRLTVT.

A few counts support this clone. The CDR3 extends 3 residues past the end of the read, so its final part is completed from the germline J gene. The chain carries TRBV7-9 and TRBJ1-2; D gene uncertain. This CDR3 region has 12 residues. Germline loops: CDR1 SEHNR, CDR2 FQNEAQ (reference sequence). Trimming stripped 5 bases from V and 7 bases from J, with 11 bases between. The CDR3 here is CASSPRGSGYTF. The covered CDR3 bases are TGTGCCAGCAGCCCCCGCGGCAGTGGC.